The next 13 T cell receptor beta chains were all read from a single sample in a study of shared T cell receptors in the human thymus. Data came from immunoSEQ multiplex PCR; TCRdb stores just in-frame clones and leaves some out. The table records about 660,000 clones, more than 75% of them present only once. This same sample was also taken into another study, of human thymus T cells.

The sample taken for sequencing was thymocytes. The receptors were gathered from a boy under two years old with a congenital heart defect.

The CDR3 loop reads CASSQGAREQYF. In nucleotides, the CDR3 is TGTGCCAGCAGCCAAGGGGCCCGGGAGCAGTACTTC. The chain couples TRBV14 to TRBJ2-7; no firm D call. V lost 1 base, J lost 7 bases, and 8 bases lay in between. Germline assignment: CDR1 SGHDN and CDR2 FVKESK. This CDR3 spans 12 amino acids. The variable domain in full, completed from reference TRBV14 and TRBJ2-7, reads EAGVTQFPSHSVIEKGQTVTLRCDPISGHDNLYWYRRVMGKEIKFLLHFVKESKQDESGMPNNRFLAERTGGTYSTLKVQPAELEDSGVYFCASSQGAREQYFGPGTRLTVT.

The chain has TRBV12-5 and TRBJ2-1, with D perhaps TRBD2 (6 bases). From germline, CDR1 is LGHNT and CDR2 FRNRAP. There are 19 residues in the CDR3. V lost 0 bases and J lost 5, with 23 bases in between. The CDR3 region is CASGLVQASGTQLNNEQFF. CDR3 DNA sequence: TGTGCTAGTGGTTTGGTTCAGGCGTCCGGGACTCAACTAAACAATGAGCAGTTCTTC.

The V and J genes are TRBV10-3 and TRBJ2-7; 8 bases match TRBD1. V lost 10 bases to trimming and J lost 4 bases; unmatched junction nucleotides: 9. This CDR3 is built from 13 residues. Looked up from germline, CDR1 is ENHRY and CDR2 is SYGVKD. Here the CDR3 reads CATNDRGGYEQYF. DNA for the CDR3: TGTGCCACCAATGACAGGGGTGGGTACGAGCAGTACTTC.

The V gene is TRBV15, the J gene TRBJ1-1; a possible D gene is TRBD1 (5 bases). The germline V and J ends were trimmed by 5 bases and 5 bases, with 12 bases remaining between them. The V gene's germline CDR1 is LNHNV and CDR2 YYDKDF (reference sequence). This CDR3 is 13 amino acids long. The CDR3 is CATSLGRGTEAFF. The CDR3 bases are TGTGCCACCAGCCTCGGGAGGGGAACTGAAGCTTTCTTT.

The chain couples TRBV4-3 to TRBJ2-7; D perhaps matches TRBD2 (5 bases). Deletions cut 0 bases from V and 0 bases from J, with 12 bases between. CDR1 LGHNA and CDR2 YSLEER come from the germline V gene. The CDR3 sequence is 16 residues long. CDR3 nucleotide sequence: TGCGCCAGCAGCCAAGATATCCTAGCCTCCTCCTACGAGCAGTACTTC. It encodes CASSQDILASSYEQYF.

This clone was observed once. The CDR3 sequence is CASSQSSDRGSEKLFF. CDR3 coding DNA: TGCGCCAGCAGTCAATCGAGTGATAGGGGTAGTGAAAAACTGTTTTTT. The chain recombines TRBV23-1 with TRBJ1-4; the D gene is possibly TRBD1 (5 bases). TRBV23-1 is labeled an ORF, and its function is uncertain. Between the trimmed V and J ends, which lost 0 bases and 7 bases, there was a span of 15 bases. This CDR3 is 16 amino acids long.

Regarding this clone: Germline and junction disagree at one end, which may indicate a read error. This chain connects TRBV19 to TRBJ1-5; D perhaps matches TRBD1 (5 bases). Per the germline V gene, CDR1 is LNHDA and CDR2 is SQIVND (reference sequence). The CDR3 extends over 16 amino acids. The CDR3 DNA is TGTGCCAGTAGTATACATATTGGGGGGAGCAGTCAGCCCCAGCATTTT. It is translated as CASSIHIGGSSQPQHF.

The chain employs TRBV28 and TRBJ2-7, with TRBD2 as a possible D gene (5 bases). Trimming pared 8 bases from V and 4 bases from J, leaving 18 bases between. The CDR3 is 14 residues long. CDR1 and CDR2 from the germline V gene are MDHEN and SYDVKM. The CDR3 nucleotides are TGTGCCAGCCCAGCACCTCCGAGGGCATACGAGCAGTACTTC. Residues: CASPAPPRAYEQYF.

The chain combines TRBV5-1 with TRBJ2-1; 8 bases match TRBD2. With 4 bases clipped from V and 3 bases from J, the junction kept 12 bases outside the gene matches. Germline assignment: CDR1 SGHRS and CDR2 YFSETQ. The CDR3 contains 17 residues. CDR3 sequence reads: CASSLMPISGDYNEQFF. The CDR3 DNA reads TGCGCCAGCAGCCTGATGCCGATTAGCGGGGACTACAATGAGCAGTTCTTC.

The chain employs TRBV27 and TRBJ2-5; 14 bases line up with TRBD2. Trimming took 3 bases from V and 1 from J; bases not matched to a gene: 10. Germline CDR1 and CDR2: MNHEY and SMNVEV (reference sequence). This CDR3 contains 19 residues. The DNA of the CDR3 is TGTGCCAGCAGTTTCGTCTGGACTAGCGGGAGGATGGGCCAAGAGACCCAGTACTTC. This sequence encodes CASSFVWTSGRMGQETQYF.

The chain uses TRBV6-5 and TRBJ2-3; 9 nucleotides line up with TRBD2. Germline values: CDR1 MNHEY, CDR2 SVGAGI. The CDR3 runs to 15 residues. The V segment lost 0 bases and the J segment 7 bases; nucleotides outside the gene matches: 5. The CDR3 DNA follows: TGTGCCAGCAGTTACTCGGGGACTAGCAGACATACGCAGTATTTT. The encoded protein is CASSYSGTSRHTQYF.

The chain joins TRBV7-9 to TRBJ2-7, with D uncertain. Trimming removed 11 bases from V and 0 bases from J, with 20 bases in between. CDR1 and CDR2 from the germline V gene are SEHNR and FQNEAQ (reference sequence). The CDR3 extends over 15 amino acids. CDR3 residues: CALQLQLFDSYEQYF. The CDR3 DNA is TGTGCCCTTCAATTACAGCTTTTCGACTCCTACGAGCAGTACTTC.

The chain joins TRBV27 to TRBJ2-7, with D tentatively TRBD2 (6 bases). CDR3 length: 16 residues. Germline V gene sequence: CDR1 MNHEY, CDR2 SMNVEV (reference sequence). V lost 0 bases and J 2 bases, leaving 14 bases between the germline ends. The CDR3 DNA reads TGTGCCAGCAGTTTATCATACCTAGCGCCCCCCTACGAGCAGTACTTC. Encoded protein: CASSLSYLAPPYEQYF.